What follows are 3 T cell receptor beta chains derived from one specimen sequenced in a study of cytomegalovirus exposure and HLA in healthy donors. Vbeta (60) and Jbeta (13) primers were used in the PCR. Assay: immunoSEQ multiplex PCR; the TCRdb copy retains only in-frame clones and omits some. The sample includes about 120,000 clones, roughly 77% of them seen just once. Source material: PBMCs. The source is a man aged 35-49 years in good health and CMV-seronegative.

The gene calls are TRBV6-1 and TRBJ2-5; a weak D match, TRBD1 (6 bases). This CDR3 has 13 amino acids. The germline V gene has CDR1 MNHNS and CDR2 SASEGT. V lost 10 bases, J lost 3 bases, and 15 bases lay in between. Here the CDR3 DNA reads TGTGCCACCTTACGGACAGTTGAAGAGACCCAGTACTTC. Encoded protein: CATLRTVEETQYF.

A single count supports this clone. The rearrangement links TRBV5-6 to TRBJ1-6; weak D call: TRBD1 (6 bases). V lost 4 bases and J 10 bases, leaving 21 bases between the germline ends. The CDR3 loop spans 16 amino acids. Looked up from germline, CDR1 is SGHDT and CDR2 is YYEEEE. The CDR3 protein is CASSHGGHRVQSPLHF. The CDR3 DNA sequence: TGTGCCAGCAGCCACGGGGGGCACAGGGTGCAGTCACCCCTCCACTTT.

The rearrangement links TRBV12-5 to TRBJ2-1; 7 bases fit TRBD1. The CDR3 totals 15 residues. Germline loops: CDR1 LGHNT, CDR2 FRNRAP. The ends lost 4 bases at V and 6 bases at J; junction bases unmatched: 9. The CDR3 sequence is CASGSLPGQSNEQFF. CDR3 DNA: TGTGCTAGTGGTTCGCTCCCGGGACAGAGCAATGAGCAGTTCTTC.